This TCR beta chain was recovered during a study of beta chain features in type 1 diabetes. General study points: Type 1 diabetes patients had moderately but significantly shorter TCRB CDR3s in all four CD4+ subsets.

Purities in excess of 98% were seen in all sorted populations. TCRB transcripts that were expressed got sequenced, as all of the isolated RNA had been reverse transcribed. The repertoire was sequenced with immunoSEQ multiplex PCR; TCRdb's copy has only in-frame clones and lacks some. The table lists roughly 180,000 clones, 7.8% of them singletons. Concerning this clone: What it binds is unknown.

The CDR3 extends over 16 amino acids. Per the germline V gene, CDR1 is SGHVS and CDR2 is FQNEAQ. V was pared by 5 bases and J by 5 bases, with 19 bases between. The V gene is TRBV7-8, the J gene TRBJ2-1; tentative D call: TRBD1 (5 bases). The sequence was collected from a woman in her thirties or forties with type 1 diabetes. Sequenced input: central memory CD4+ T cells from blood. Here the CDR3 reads CASSMTASVRHNEQFF. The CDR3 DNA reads TGTGCCAGCAGCATGACAGCGAGCGTTAGGCACAATGAGCAGTTCTTC.